The 7 T cell receptor beta chains below were found in one sample sequenced in a study of Ad26.COV2.S vaccination and SARS-CoV-2 variants (dated by TCRdb to the early 2020s). The method was the immunoSEQ multiplex PCR assay. In TCRdb, the immuneACCESS table is reduced to in-frame sequences with V and J assigned. These tables do not hold every clone; where another copy was compared, an unresolved V gene accounts for under half, and the others remain unexplained. The sample contains about 500,000 clones, 80% to 90% of them found a single time. The top ten constitute 1.5% to 2% of the sample. Taken with the paper, the label for treatment or condition translates to: some 19 received Ad26.COV2.S at low or high dose, single or two shots; 5 received placebo; per-sample allocation not given. Repertoires of vaccine and placebo recipients were sequenced from samples collected on day 63 after the first injection.

Material: peripheral blood, obtained in a trial of Ad26.COV2.S vaccine versus placebo. These receptors originate from a person between 18 and 59 years old who received the Ad26.COV2.S COVID-19 vaccine or a placebo.

Worth noting for this clone: This specimen includes other DNA sequences encoding the same CDR3. The V call is TRBV18, the J call TRBJ2-5, with D possibly being TRBD2 (6 bases). V shed 3 bases and J shed 4 bases, with 9 bases lying between them. The CDR3 is 13 amino acids. Germline V gene data show CDR1 as KGHSH and CDR2 as LQKENI. Here the CDR3 reads CASSPLGGETQYF. In nucleotides, the CDR3 is TGTGCCAGCTCACCGCTGGGAGGAGAGACCCAGTACTTC. Full variable domain (missing parts from reference TRBV18 and TRBJ2-5): NAGVMQNPRHLVRRRGQEARLRCSPMKGHSHVYWYRQLPEEGLKFMVYLQKENIIDESGMPKERFSAEFPKEGPSILRIQQVVRGDSAAYFCASSPLGGETQYFGPGTRLLVL.

The rearrangement uses TRBV10-3 and TRBJ2-1; 7 bases agree with TRBD1. The CDR3 contains 15 residues. The trim removed 6 bases at V and 6 bases at J, leaving 11 bases unmatched. The germline gives CDR1 ENHRY, CDR2 SYGVKD. CDR3 in amino acids: CAISLGTALSNEQFF. The CDR3 region has the DNA TGTGCCATCAGCCTAGGGACAGCACTGTCCAATGAGCAGTTCTTC.

V is TRBV25-1 and J is TRBJ2-2, with D perhaps assigned TRBD1 or TRBD2 (5 bases each). Trimming took off 4 bases at V and 1 base at J, with 10 bases between the two ends. The CDR3 has 15 residues. Germline-derived CDR1 and CDR2 are MGHDK and SYGVNS. In nucleotides, the CDR3 is TGTGCCAGCAGTGGATGGGACGGGAACACCGGGGAGCTGTTTTTT. It codes for CASSGWDGNTGELFF.

This chain uses TRBV9 with TRBJ1-2, with D uncertain. V dropped 0 bases and J dropped 4 bases, with 10 bases sitting between them. The length of the CDR3 is 14 residues. The germline V gene encodes CDR1 SGDLS and CDR2 YYNGEE. DNA of the CDR3: TGTGCCAGCAGCGTAGTACCGGGGTCCTATGGCTACACCTTC. Its protein product is CASSVVPGSYGYTF.

The V gene is TRBV20-1, the J gene TRBJ1-2; weak D call: TRBD1 (5 bases). CDR1 DFQATT and CDR2 SNEGSKA come from the germline V gene (reference sequence). V lost 3 bases and J lost 8, with 13 bases in between. There are 12 residues in the CDR3. The CDR3, as DNA: TGCAGTGCTAGTCAGGGATCTATGGGCTACACCTTC. Translating it yields CSASQGSMGYTF.

The chain is built from TRBV29-1 and TRBJ1-2; D remains unclear. Germline assignment: CDR1 SQVTM and CDR2 ANQGSEA. Trimming took off 3 bases at V and 6 bases at J, with 8 bases between the two ends. This CDR3 spans 11 amino acids. The DNA for the CDR3 is TGCAGCGTTGACCCAGGTCATGGCTACACCTTC. Translation gives CSVDPGHGYTF.

The chain combines TRBV28 with TRBJ2-2; 9 bases are a match to TRBD1. Per germline, CDR1 MDHEN and CDR2 SYDVKM. J gave up 4 bases and V 6 bases, and 6 bases lay outside the gene matches. The CDR3 covers 15 residues. This chain's CDR3 is CASRETGGGTGELFF. In nucleotides, the CDR3 is TGTGCCAGCAGGGAAACAGGGGGCGGCACCGGGGAGCTGTTTTTT. The full variable domain, with the rest looked up from reference TRBV28 and TRBJ2-2, is DVKVTQSSRYLVKRTGEKVFLECVQDMDHENMFWYRQDPGLGLRLIYFSYDVKMKEKGDIPEGYSVSREKKERFSLILESASTNQTSMYLCASRETGGGTGELFFGEGSRLTVL.